Each of the 20 T cell receptor beta chains below was sequenced from the same sample in a study of blood T cell repertoires in COVID-19. Sequencing used immunoSEQ multiplex PCR; TCRdb keeps in-frame clones, though not all of them. The table includes about 120,000 clones, 82% detected once. Sequencing used peripheral blood. The receptors originated from a human donor in a cohort sampled during active COVID-19.

This chain links TRBV27 with TRBJ2-7, with D possibly being TRBD2 (5 bases). There are 13 residues in the CDR3. V was trimmed by 5 bases and J by 3 bases, leaving 11 bases between them. The V gene's germline CDR1 is MNHEY and CDR2 SMNVEV (reference sequence). The CDR3 DNA reads as TGTGCCAGCAGTCCCCCCCGGGGCTACGAGCAGTACTTC. It specifies CASSPPRGYEQYF.

The sample holds one count of this clone. The chain recombines TRBV14 with TRBJ2-7; D ambiguous. This CDR3 has 12 residues. Germline-derived CDR1 and CDR2 are SGHDN and FVKESK. Trimming left V 3 bases short and J 1 base short, with 4 bases between. This CDR3 reads CASSHRSYEQYF. The CDR3 coding sequence is TGTGCCAGCAGCCACAGGTCCTACGAGCAGTACTTC.

This chain uses TRBV6-5 with TRBJ2-1, with D possibly matching TRBD1 (6 bases). The CDR3 covers 15 residues. The V end was cut by 6 bases, the J end by 2 bases, with 14 bases between. Looked up from germline, CDR1 is MNHEY and CDR2 is SVGAGI. In nucleotides, the CDR3 is TGTGCCAGCAGAAGACAGGCCCGAACCTACAATGAGCAGTTCTTC. Protein: CASRRQARTYNEQFF.

This chain uses TRBV7-9 with TRBJ2-7; TRBD2 aligns across 13 bases. Unmatched junction bases numbered 1, after V lost 4 bases and J lost 4 bases. The V gene's germline CDR1 is SEHNR and CDR2 FQNEAQ (reference sequence). The CDR3 spans 14 residues. CDR3 residues: CASSWGLAGYEQYF. For the CDR3, the DNA is TGTGCCAGCAGCTGGGGACTAGCGGGGTACGAGCAGTACTTC.

This clone was counted a single time. J is TRBJ2-2 and V is TRBV2, with 11 nucleotides matching TRBD2. In germline, CDR1 is SNHLY, CDR2 FYNNEI. Germline trimming cut 6 bases from V and 2 bases from J; bases unmatched to any gene: 5. CDR3 length: 16 amino acids. This chain's CDR3 is CASRTGLAVNTGELFF. The CDR3 DNA reads as TGTGCCAGCAGAACGGGACTAGCGGTTAACACCGGGGAGCTGTTTTTT.

The V call is TRBV6-2 or TRBV6-3, the J call TRBJ2-1, with a weak D call TRBD2 (5 bases). The CDR3 contains 15 residues. The V end was cut by 5 bases, the J end by 4 bases, with 15 bases between. The germline V gene has CDR1 MNHEY and CDR2 SVGEGT. CDR3 sequence (DNA): TGTGCCAGCAGTAGCCGAAGCGGCGCTTACAATGAGCAGTTCTTC. Translating it yields CASSSRSGAYNEQFF.

This chain connects TRBV28 to TRBJ2-1, with a weak D call TRBD2 (6 bases). The V gene's germline CDR1 is MDHEN and CDR2 SYDVKM. V was pared by 7 bases and J by 4 bases, with 14 bases between. The CDR3 is 14 amino acids. The CDR3 spells CASTTGTGYNEQFF. As DNA, the CDR3 is TGTGCCAGCACCACCGGGACTGGTTACAATGAGCAGTTCTTC. The full variable domain, in which reference TRBV28 and TRBJ2-1 provide the parts outside the CDR3, is DVKVTQSSRYLVKRTGEKVFLECVQDMDHENMFWYRQDPGLGLRLIYFSYDVKMKEKGDIPEGYSVSREKKERFSLILESASTNQTSMYLCASTTGTGYNEQFFGPGTRLTVL.

In its sample, this clone was seen once. V gene TRBV2 combines with J gene TRBJ2-6; D may be TRBD2 (6 bases). The ends were cut back, 5 bases at V and 2 bases at J, with 13 bases in the middle. CDR3 length: 16 residues. CDR1 and CDR2 from the germline V gene are SNHLY and FYNNEI. Here the CDR3 reads CASSPGVGTGANVLTF. The CDR3 DNA reads TGTGCCAGCAGTCCGGGAGTGGGGACTGGGGCCAACGTCCTGACTTTC.

The CDR3 sequence is CASGEQFF. The CDR3 nucleotides are TGTGCTTCGGGAGAGCAGTTCTTC. The rearrangement links TRBV6-6 to TRBJ2-1; a weak D match, TRBD2 (5 bases). The germline V gene encodes CDR1 MNHNY and CDR2 SVGAGI (reference sequence). The CDR3 runs to 8 residues.

The V and J genes are TRBV28 and TRBJ2-5; TRBD2 might be the D (6 bases). V was trimmed by 6 bases and J by 1 base, leaving 15 bases between them. The CDR3 extends over 15 amino acids. Germline CDR1 reads MDHEN; CDR2 reads SYDVKM. In nucleotides, the CDR3 is TGTGCCAGCAGCGTCTCCGGGACTCTCCAAGAGACCCAGTACTTC. It yields the protein CASSVSGTLQETQYF.

Turning to this clone: Mismatch with germline at one junction end may stem from a read error. This rearrangement joins TRBV7-7 to TRBJ2-5; possibly TRBD2 for D (7 bases). The germline CDR1 and CDR2 sequences are SSHAT and FNYEAQ (reference sequence). The CDR3 covers 15 residues. The CDR3 sequence: CASSFRGGNQETQYF. The CDR3 nucleotides read TGTGCTAGCAGCTTTAGGGGGGGGAATCAAGAGACCCAGTACTTC.

The chain is built from TRBV10-2 and TRBJ2-1; TRBD2 might be the D (5 bases). Trimming left V 10 bases short and J 8 bases short, with 24 bases between. Germline V gene data show CDR1 as WSHSY and CDR2 as SAAADI. The CDR3 extends over 15 amino acids. Written as DNA, the CDR3 is TGCGCCACCTCCCCACTAAACAGCGGTGGTGATGAGCAGTTCTTC. Translation gives CATSPLNSGGDEQFF.

The chain carries TRBV18 and TRBJ1-2; TRBD1 matches 10 bases. This CDR3 spans 16 amino acids. Germline V gene sequence: CDR1 KGHSH, CDR2 LQKENI. V shed 3 bases, J shed 3 bases, and the junction held 7 bases outside the gene matches. The DNA for the CDR3 is TGTGCCAGCTCACCTACTGCGACAGGGGGCTACTATGGCTACACCTTC. Amino acid sequence: CASSPTATGGYYGYTF. The full variable domain, in which reference TRBV18 and TRBJ1-2 provide the parts outside the CDR3, is NAGVMQNPRHLVRRRGQEARLRCSPMKGHSHVYWYRQLPEEGLKFMVYLQKENIIDESGMPKERFSAEFPKEGPSILRIQQVVRGDSAAYFCASSPTATGGYYGYTFGSGTRLTVV.

This clone was picked up a small number of times. J is TRBJ2-3 and V is TRBV6-5, with a possible D match to TRBD2 (5 bases). The length of the CDR3 is 16 residues. The V gene's germline CDR1 is MNHEY and CDR2 SVGAGI. V was trimmed by 0 bases and J by 0 bases, leaving 10 bases between them. This chain's CDR3 is CASSYSVRTSTDTQYF. The CDR3 DNA sequence: TGTGCCAGCAGTTACTCAGTCAGGACTAGCACAGATACGCAGTATTTT.

In the case of this clone: The junction differs from germline at one of its ends, possibly a read error. The identical CDR3 is also encoded by other nucleotide sequences in the sample. This chain connects TRBV10-2 to TRBJ1-4; no clear D gene. This CDR3 spans 16 amino acids. Germline V gene data show CDR1 as WSHSY and CDR2 as SAAADI. The CDR3, as DNA: TGCGCCAGCAGTGAGTCGAGGCTTCCAACAAATGAAAAACTGTTTTTT. Translation gives CASSESRLPTNEKLFF.

In its sample, this clone was seen once. The chain joins TRBV28 to TRBJ1-5; maybe TRBD1 (5 bases). The CDR3 has 17 residues. Trimming stripped 5 bases from V and 0 bases from J, with 17 bases between. Germline CDR1 MDHEN, CDR2 SYDVKM. CDR3 coding DNA: TGTGCCAGCAGTCCTGTGGGGGGGGAGGGTAGCAATCAGCCCCAGCATTTT. Translated: CASSPVGGEGSNQPQHF. Variable domain in full (rest from reference TRBV28 and TRBJ1-5): DVKVTQSSRYLVKRTGEKVFLECVQDMDHENMFWYRQDPGLGLRLIYFSYDVKMKEKGDIPEGYSVSREKKERFSLILESASTNQTSMYLCASSPVGGEGSNQPQHFGDGTRLSIL.

The chain has TRBV11-3 and TRBJ2-1; 12 bases line up with TRBD2. The CDR3 runs to 17 residues. With V trimmed by 1 base and J by 6 bases, 7 bases remained unmatched. CDR1 SGHNT and CDR2 YENEEA come from the germline V gene. The DNA for the CDR3 is TGTGCCAGCAGCTTAGGCGCTAGCGGGGGGGCATCCAATGAGCAGTTCTTC. This translates into CASSLGASGGASNEQFF.

The J gene is TRBJ1-6, the V gene TRBV6-5, with 7 bases that match TRBD1. The CDR3 extends over 16 amino acids. The J segment lost 5 bases and the V segment lost 0 bases, leaving 4 bases of the junction unmatched. Germline V gene lookup returns CDR1 MNHEY and CDR2 SVGAGI. The CDR3 region is CASSYSGGTDNSPLHF. In nucleotides, the CDR3 is TGTGCCAGCAGTTACTCTGGTGGGACAGATAATTCACCCCTCCACTTT.

The chain couples TRBV5-4 to TRBJ1-6, with D perhaps TRBD1 (6 bases). V lost 0 bases and J 10 bases, leaving 11 bases between the germline ends. The CDR3 spans 14 residues. CDR1 is SGHNT and CDR2 is YYREEE in the germline V gene (reference sequence). This CDR3 is CASSLEGGYSPLHF. The CDR3 bases are TGTGCCAGCAGCTTGGAGGGGGGGTACTCACCCCTCCACTTT.

The chain joins TRBV18 to TRBJ1-1; 9 bases fit TRBD1. The CDR3 runs 16 residues. Germline CDR1 and CDR2: KGHSH and LQKENI. The V gene end was trimmed by 4 bases and the J gene end by 4 bases; junction bases not matched to a gene: 10. CDR3 sequence reads: CASSRPQGAVPTEAFF. The DNA of the CDR3 is TGTGCCAGCTCACGACCACAGGGGGCCGTTCCCACTGAAGCTTTCTTT.